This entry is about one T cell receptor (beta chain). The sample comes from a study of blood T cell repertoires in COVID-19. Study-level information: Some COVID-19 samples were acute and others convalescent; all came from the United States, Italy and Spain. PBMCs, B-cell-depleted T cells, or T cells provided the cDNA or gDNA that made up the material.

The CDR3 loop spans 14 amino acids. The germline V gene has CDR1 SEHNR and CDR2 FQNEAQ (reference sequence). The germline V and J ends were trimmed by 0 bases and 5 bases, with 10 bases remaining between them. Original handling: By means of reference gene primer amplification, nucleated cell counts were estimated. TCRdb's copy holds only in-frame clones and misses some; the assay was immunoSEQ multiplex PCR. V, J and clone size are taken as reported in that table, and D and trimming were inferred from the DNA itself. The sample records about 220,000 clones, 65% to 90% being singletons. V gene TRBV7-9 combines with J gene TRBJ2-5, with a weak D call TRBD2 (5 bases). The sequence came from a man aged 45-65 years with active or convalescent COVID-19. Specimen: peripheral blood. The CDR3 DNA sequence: TGTGCCAGCAGCTTAGCGCTGGGAGTGGAGACCCAGTACTTC. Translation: CASSLALGVETQYF.